The source of this TCR beta chain is a study of T-cell memory formation after mild COVID-19. V was cut by 6 bases and J by 7 bases, with 15 bases left in between. The CDR3 runs to 14 residues. Germline CDR1 reads SNHLY; CDR2 reads FYNNEI. Study-wide findings and caveats: Clones shrinking between day 15 and 85 showed a balanced CD4/CD8 split, and those that grew later tilted toward CD4+.

TCR alpha and TCR beta cDNA libraries carrying sample barcodes and UMIs were produced by 5'RACE using constant-segment primers. One entry per CDR3 protein results from TCRdb running MiXCR on the 5' RACE reads. The table shows fewer than 150,000 distinct CDR3 sequences, with about 6% occurring only once. A remark on this clonotype: Antigen specificity is unknown.

This receptor was identified in an adult woman who had mild COVID-19 (a few samples of this study predate the infection). Cell type and time point are not known. Material for sequencing was PBMCs or a T cell subset sorted from them (not recorded which). The chain couples TRBV2 to TRBJ1-4, with unresolved D. The CDR3 loop reads CASSGSKPGEKLFF. CDR3 nucleotide sequence: TGTGCCAGCAGCGGAAGTAAACCAGGTGAAAAACTGTTTTTT.